Shown below are 21 T cell receptor beta chains from a single sample sequenced in a study of cytomegalovirus exposure and HLA in healthy donors. The repertoire was sequenced with immunoSEQ multiplex PCR; TCRdb's copy has only in-frame clones and lacks some. Of around 150,000 clones in the sample, around four fifths were seen once. The material sequenced was PBMCs. The receptors were gathered from a man aged 30 to 45 in good health and CMV-seropositive.

This sequence joins TRBV27 and TRBJ2-1, with 7 bases lining up with TRBD2. The V gene's germline CDR1 is MNHEY and CDR2 SMNVEV (reference sequence). The CDR3 is 17 residues long. The trim removed 6 bases at V and 0 bases at J, leaving 11 bases unmatched. Here the CDR3 DNA reads TGTGCCAGCAGCCAATGGGGGGGAGGGAGCTCCTACAATGAGCAGTTCTTC. Its protein is CASSQWGGGSSYNEQFF.

The rearrangement uses TRBV29-1 and TRBJ1-5; D gene ambiguous. Germline CDR1 reads SQVTM; CDR2 reads ANQGSEA. V gave up 6 bases and J gave up 3 bases, with 9 bases separating them. The CDR3 consists of 12 residues. The DNA for the CDR3 is TGCAGCGTCAGACAAGCCAATCAGCCCCAGCATTTT. This codes for CSVRQANQPQHF.

The chain uses TRBV10-3 and TRBJ2-1; TRBD2 might be the D (5 bases). The CDR3 contains 13 residues. Germline loops: CDR1 ENHRY, CDR2 SYGVKD. Trimming took 0 bases from V and 8 from J, leaving 8 bases between them. CDR3 nucleotides: TGTGCCATCAGTGAGTCGAGGGTCCATGAGCAGTTCTTC. It encodes CAISESRVHEQFF.

The chain joins TRBV2 to TRBJ2-5, with D uncertain. V lost 5 bases, J lost 5 bases, and 6 bases lay in between. The CDR3 extends over 11 amino acids. Germline CDR1 SNHLY, CDR2 FYNNEI. The DNA of the CDR3 is TGTGCCAGCAGTTACAAGGAGACCCAGTACTTC. It is translated as CASSYKETQYF.

This clone was detected only once. This chain connects TRBV6-1 to TRBJ2-3, with TRBD1 matching 10 bases. Per germline, CDR1 MNHNS and CDR2 SASEGT. Trimming cost V 7 bases and J 5 bases; bases outside gene matches: 6. CDR3 length: 14 amino acids. In nucleotides, the CDR3 is TGTGCCAGCATTCAGACAGGGGGCCAAGATACGCAGTATTTT. Translation: CASIQTGGQDTQYF.

This sequence joins TRBV2 and TRBJ1-1; D remains ambiguous. V was cut by 0 bases and J by 5 bases, with 13 bases left in between. In germline, CDR1 is SNHLY, CDR2 FYNNEI. The CDR3 consists of 15 residues. The DNA of the CDR3 is TGTGCCAGCAGTGAAGCTCCGGTATTGATGACTGAAGCTTTCTTT. It translates to CASSEAPVLMTEAFF.

V usage is TRBV9 and J usage is TRBJ2-1; 8 nucleotides align to TRBD1. The germline CDR1 and CDR2 sequences are SGDLS and YYNGEE. V was clipped by 0 bases and J by 3 bases; unmatched bases: 2. This CDR3 contains 15 residues. The CDR3 coding sequence is TGTGCCAGCAGCGTAGGACAGGGGATCTACAATGAGCAGTTCTTC. Translating gives CASSVGQGIYNEQFF.

This chain uses TRBV6-5 with TRBJ2-1; TRBD2 agrees at 16 bases. The CDR3 runs to 16 residues. V was clipped by 0 bases and J by 8 bases; unmatched bases: 1. Germline values: CDR1 MNHEY, CDR2 SVGAGI. This CDR3 reads CASSYSGLAGGDEQFF. DNA for the CDR3: TGTGCCAGCAGTTACTCGGGACTAGCGGGGGGGGATGAGCAGTTCTTC.

As to this clone: The sample contains more than one DNA sequence encoding this CDR3. V gene TRBV9 combines with J gene TRBJ2-1, with TRBD2 matching over 9 bases. This CDR3 is 14 amino acids long. The ends lost 4 bases at V and 4 bases at J; junction bases unmatched: 3. Germline V gene sequence: CDR1 SGDLS, CDR2 YYNGEE. The CDR3 is CASSLAGGYNEQFF. The CDR3 coding sequence is TGTGCCAGCAGCTTGGCGGGGGGGTACAATGAGCAGTTCTTC.

This clone occurred a few times. This chain links TRBV7-2 with TRBJ2-3, with D tentatively TRBD2 (5 bases). The V gene lost 4 bases and the J gene lost 5 bases, with 7 bases spanning the gap. The CDR3 runs to 12 residues. From germline, CDR1 is SGHTA and CDR2 FQGNSA. The CDR3 sequence is CASSYTRDTQYF. For the CDR3, the DNA is TGTGCCAGCAGCTACACTAGAGATACGCAGTATTTT.

The rearrangement links TRBV14 to TRBJ2-7; the match to TRBD2 covers 12 bases. The CDR3 is 16 amino acids. Germline loops: CDR1 SGHDN, CDR2 FVKESK. Trimming cost V 6 bases and J 3 bases; bases outside gene matches: 9. The CDR3 is CASSRGLAGSFYEQYF. CDR3 bases: TGTGCCAGCAGTCGCGGACTAGCGGGGTCCTTCTACGAGCAGTACTTC.

In this sample, this clone turned up once. The gene calls are TRBV2 and TRBJ2-7; 7 bases align to TRBD1. CDR3 length: 14 residues. The germline CDR1 and CDR2 sequences are SNHLY and FYNNEI. The V and J ends lost 6 bases and 1 base, in that order; junction bases with no gene match: 6. CDR3 residues: CASSAGTASYEQYF. For the CDR3, the DNA is TGTGCCAGCAGCGCCGGGACAGCTTCCTACGAGCAGTACTTC.

The chain is built from TRBV7-9 and TRBJ1-2, with 9 bases fitting TRBD1. V lost 1 base, J lost 8 bases, and 5 bases stayed unmatched. Per the germline V gene, CDR1 is SEHNR and CDR2 is FQNEAQ (reference sequence). The CDR3 is 14 residues long. CDR3 sequence reads: CASSLEGQGGGYTF. CDR3 in DNA: TGTGCCAGCAGCTTAGAGGGACAGGGCGGGGGCTACACCTTC. Full variable domain (remainder filled in from reference TRBV7-9 and TRBJ1-2): DTGVSQNPRHKITKRGQNVTFRCDPISEHNRLYWYRQTLGQGPEFLTYFQNEAQLEKSRLLSDRFSAERPKGSFSTLEIQRTEQGDSAMYLCASSLEGQGGGYTFGSGTRLTVV.

This chain uses TRBV27 with TRBJ2-2; D perhaps matches TRBD2 (6 bases). The CDR3 covers 16 residues. V was pared by 0 bases and J by 6 bases, with 14 bases between. Germline lookup yields CDR1 MNHEY and CDR2 SMNVEV (reference sequence). The CDR3 here is CASSLSGGRVAGELFF. For the CDR3, the DNA is TGTGCCAGCAGTTTATCGGGGGGAAGGGTGGCCGGGGAGCTGTTTTTT.

As DNA, the CDR3 is TGTGCCAGCACCCCTAGCGGGGGCCTCAATGAGCAGTTCTTC. It encodes CASTPSGGLNEQFF. The chain has TRBV2 and TRBJ2-1; 10 bases are shared with TRBD2. Germline CDR1 is SNHLY and CDR2 is FYNNEI. Trimming at V came to 7 bases and at J to 6 bases, leaving 6 bases not matched to a gene. The CDR3 consists of 14 residues.

This clone was seen just once. The chain employs TRBV7-2 and TRBJ2-7; 10 nucleotides agree with TRBD2. With V trimmed by 4 bases and J by 1 base, 7 bases remained unmatched. From germline, CDR1 is SGHTA and CDR2 FQGNSA. The CDR3 has 16 amino acids. The chain's CDR3 is CASSSTSGASSYEQYF. The CDR3 nucleotides read TGTGCCAGCAGCTCCACTAGCGGGGCTTCATCCTACGAGCAGTACTTC.

The rearrangement uses TRBV11-2 and TRBJ2-5, with a possible D match to TRBD2 (6 bases). The CDR3 covers 14 residues. In germline, CDR1 is SGHAT, CDR2 FQNNGV. V was pared by 0 bases and J by 2 bases, with 7 bases between. CDR3 coding DNA: TGTGCCAGCAGCTTAGATGGGGGGCAAGAGACCCAGTACTTC. It specifies CASSLDGGQETQYF.

This clone was picked up a small number of times. The chain employs TRBV2 and TRBJ1-5; D is ambiguous. The CDR3 is 13 amino acids. CDR1 is SNHLY, CDR2 FYNNEI, per germline. V shed 6 bases and J shed 7 bases, with 13 bases lying between them. DNA of the CDR3: TGTGCCAGCAGGAGGGAGTCCGGACAGCCCCAGCATTTT. Encoded protein: CASRRESGQPQHF.

This sequence joins TRBV7-6 and TRBJ2-7, with D hard to call. CDR3 length: 15 amino acids. Trimming pared 2 bases from V and 4 bases from J, leaving 15 bases between. Germline V gives CDR1 SGHVS, CDR2 FNYEAQ. The CDR3 spells CASSLSLGVAYEQYF. For the CDR3, the DNA is TGTGCCAGCAGCTTATCGCTCGGTGTCGCGTACGAGCAGTACTTC.

A few counts support this clone. The chain joins TRBV6-1 to TRBJ2-3, with a tentative D call TRBD1 (6 bases). Trimming removed 7 bases at V and 0 bases at J, with 11 bases between. CDR3 length equals 14 residues. Germline V gene lookup returns CDR1 MNHNS and CDR2 SASEGT. The chain's CDR3 is CASILGASTDTQYF. CDR3 DNA sequence: TGTGCCAGCATACTGGGGGCTAGCACAGATACGCAGTATTTT.

This chain connects TRBV6-1 to TRBJ2-4, with TRBD1 matching 7 bases. With 5 bases clipped from V and 6 bases from J, the junction kept 7 bases outside the gene matches. Germline V gene sequence: CDR1 MNHNS, CDR2 SASEGT. The CDR3 extends over 14 amino acids. The CDR3 region has the DNA TGTGCCAGCAGTTCTCAGACAGGGCGAAACATTCAGTACTTC. It encodes CASSSQTGRNIQYF.